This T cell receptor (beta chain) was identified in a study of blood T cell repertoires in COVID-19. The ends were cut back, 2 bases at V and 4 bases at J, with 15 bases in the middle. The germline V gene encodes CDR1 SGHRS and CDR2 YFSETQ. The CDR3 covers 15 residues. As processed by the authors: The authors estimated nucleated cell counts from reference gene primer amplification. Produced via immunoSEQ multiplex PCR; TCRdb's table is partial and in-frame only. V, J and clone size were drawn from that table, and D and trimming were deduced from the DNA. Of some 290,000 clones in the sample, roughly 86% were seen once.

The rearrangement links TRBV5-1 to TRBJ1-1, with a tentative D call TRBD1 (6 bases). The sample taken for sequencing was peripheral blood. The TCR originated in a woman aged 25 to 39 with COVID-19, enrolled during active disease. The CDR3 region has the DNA TGCGCCAGCAGCTTACGACAGGTCCCGCGCACTGAAGCTTTCTTT. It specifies CASSLRQVPRTEAFF.